Presented here are 6 T cell receptor delta chains from one specimen sequenced in a study of Vδ1+ human thymocytes. Study findings and constraints: In the thymus, TRG and TRD repertoires looked highly polyclonal with Gaussian CDR3 lengths.

No antigen has been assigned to these receptors. RNA was extracted from the cells and then reverse transcribed. Multiplex PCR used pooled V-gene forward primers and a constant-region reverse primer to amplify CDR3s. TCRdb made new clone calls on the multiplex PCR reads using CATT. The sample has some 73,000 delta-chain clones, roughly a third seen once; the top ten hold over 0.2%. The specimen sequenced was Vdelta1+ gamma-delta thymocytes from the thymus. Regarding subset: FACS-sorted CD3+ TCRalphabeta- TCRVdelta1+ TCRVdelta2- thymocytes. The source of these receptors is a boy in the first two years of life who had congenital heart surgery.

This clone was counted a single time. This sequence joins TRDV1 and TRDJ1; 10 nucleotides agree with TRDD3. CDR3 length: 22 residues. CDR1 TSWWSYY and CDR2 QGS come from the germline V gene. The ends lost 4 bases at V and 2 bases at J; junction bases unmatched: 25. CDR3 sequence (DNA): TGTGCTCTTGGGGGCTACCTACCAACATCTGGGGGATATGTGAGTGTAACCGATAAACTCATCTTT. This sequence encodes CALGGYLPTSGGYVSVTDKLIF.

This clone showed up just a few times. The V call is TRDV1, the J call TRDJ1; TRDD2 agrees at 9 bases. Germline V gene lookup returns CDR1 TSWWSYY and CDR2 QGS. The CDR3 runs 19 residues. V was clipped by 0 bases and J by 6 bases; unmatched bases: 17. In DNA, the CDR3 is TGTGCTCTTGGGGAACTTTACCTTCCTACGTGGGGTGGTTCCCATAAACTCATCTTT. Protein sequence: CALGELYLPTWGGSHKLIF.

J is TRDJ1 and V is TRDV1, with D uncertain. CDR1 and CDR2 (germline): TSWWSYY, QGS. This CDR3 comprises 11 residues. V lost 7 bases and J 1 base, leaving 4 bases between the germline ends. The DNA for the CDR3 is TGTGCTCTTGTCCTCACCGATAAACTCATCTTT. This translates into CALVLTDKLIF.

The chain recombines TRDV1 with TRDJ1; D may be TRDD3 (5 bases). Germline CDR1 is TSWWSYY and CDR2 is QGS. Trimming stripped 5 bases from V and 3 bases from J, with 13 bases between. CDR3 length: 14 residues. The CDR3 nucleotides read TGTGCTCTTGGGTCGCAATACGGGGCCGATAAACTCATCTTT. It codes for CALGSQYGADKLIF.

This chain uses TRDV1 with TRDJ1; 11 bases map to TRDD3. Germline CDR1 TSWWSYY, CDR2 QGS. The CDR3 contains 20 residues. Trimming removed 1 base from V and 2 bases from J; junction bases left unmatched: 15. CDR3 sequence: CALGEPGSGGYLVQTDKLIF. The CDR3 bases are TGTGCTCTTGGGGAACCTGGCTCTGGGGGATACCTAGTACAAACCGATAAACTCATCTTT.

A few counts support this clone. The V gene is TRDV1, the J gene TRDJ1; a possible D gene is TRDD2 (6 bases). Trimming pared 4 bases from V and 0 bases from J, leaving 18 bases between. CDR3 size: 17 residues. The germline V gene encodes CDR1 TSWWSYY and CDR2 QGS. The CDR3 DNA sequence: TGTGCTCTTGGGGGAGTCGCCTTCCCACCGAACACCGATAAACTCATCTTT. It specifies CALGGVAFPPNTDKLIF.